The 31 T cell receptor beta chains below all came from one sample that was sequenced in a study of T-cell memory formation after mild COVID-19. TCRdb re-analysed the 5' RACE reads in MiXCR, keeping a single row per CDR3 protein. The sample lists about 60,000 distinct CDR3 sequences; 9.5% to 15% were seen once. Material for sequencing was PBMCs or a T cell subset sorted from them (not recorded which). All receptors derive from a man aged 18-30 years who had mild COVID-19 (a few samples of this study predate the infection). Cell type and time point are not known.

V and J are TRBV6-6 and TRBJ2-5; D uncertain. V lost 7 bases, J lost 0 bases, and 6 bases lay in between. The CDR3 extends over 12 amino acids. Looked up from germline, CDR1 is MNHNY and CDR2 is SVGAGI (reference sequence). The CDR3 DNA follows: TGTGCCAGCAACCCGAACCAAGAGACCCAGTACTTC. Amino acids: CASNPNQETQYF.

This sequence joins TRBV15 and TRBJ1-1; D remains unclear. Germline V gene data show CDR1 as LNHNV and CDR2 as YYDKDF (reference sequence). The CDR3 is 16 residues long. Trimming took off 0 bases at V and 1 base at J, with 12 bases between the two ends. The CDR3 DNA follows: TGTGCCACCAGCAGAGATAGCGTCGGCAGGAACACTGAAGCTTTCTTT. Translated: CATSRDSVGRNTEAFF.

This clonotype was found many times. The V gene is TRBV5-1, the J gene TRBJ2-5; 10 nucleotides agree with TRBD1. Germline CDR1 SGHRS, CDR2 YFSETQ. The CDR3 has 12 amino acids. Trimming at V came to 5 bases and at J to 7 bases, leaving 2 bases not matched to a gene. CDR3 nucleotides: TGCGCCAGCAGTAGGGACAGGGGGACCCAGTACTTC. Translating it yields CASSRDRGTQYF.

The chain uses TRBV20-1 and TRBJ2-3; D perhaps matches TRBD1 (8 bases). The CDR3 loop spans 13 amino acids. Trimming cost V 6 bases and J 3 bases, with 13 bases left between them. Germline V gives CDR1 DFQATT, CDR2 SNEGSKA (reference sequence). The CDR3 here is CSANRGGTDTQYF. Written as DNA, the CDR3 is TGCAGTGCAAACAGGGGGGGGACAGATACGCAGTATTTT.

This clonotype was detected many times. This sequence joins TRBV7-8 and TRBJ2-3; TRBD2 aligns across 10 bases. The germline gives CDR1 SGHVS, CDR2 FQNEAQ. The CDR3 length is 15 residues. J gave up 9 bases and V 5 bases, and 11 bases lay outside the gene matches. The CDR3 DNA is TGTGCCAGCAGCCATCAGCGGGGGGGGAGGGAGACGCAGTATTTT. Its translation: CASSHQRGGRETQYF. The full variable domain, with the rest looked up from reference TRBV7-8 and TRBJ2-3, is GAGVSQSPRYKVAKRGQDVALRCDPISGHVSLFWYQQALGQGPEFLTYFQNEAQLDKSGLPSDRFFAERPEGSVSTLKIQRTQQEDSAVYLCASSHQRGGRETQYFGPGTRLTVL.

This clonotype was recorded many times. The gene calls are TRBV5-1 and TRBJ1-1; 8 bases fit TRBD1. The CDR3 totals 14 residues. CDR1 SGHRS and CDR2 YFSETQ come from the germline V gene. J lost 8 bases, V lost 3 bases, and 9 bases had no gene match. The CDR3 is CASSSGQGLSEAFF. The CDR3 nucleotides are TGCGCCAGCAGCTCCGGACAGGGACTTTCCGAAGCTTTCTTT.

This clonotype was recorded many times. This rearrangement joins TRBV9 to TRBJ1-4, with D possibly matching TRBD1 (5 bases). The V end lost 5 bases, the J end lost 0 bases, and 11 bases lay between the germline ends. The germline V gene encodes CDR1 SGDLS and CDR2 YYNGEE. CDR3 size: 15 residues. CDR3 loop: CASSLDSSTNEKLFF. Here the CDR3 DNA reads TGTGCCAGCAGTCTTGACAGTTCAACTAATGAAAAACTGTTTTTT.

This clonotype was observed a few times. The chain uses TRBV28 and TRBJ1-2, with D unclear. From germline, CDR1 is MDHEN and CDR2 SYDVKM. The CDR3 has 11 residues. V was trimmed by 6 bases and J by 7 bases, leaving 9 bases between them. The CDR3 DNA follows: TGTGCCAGCAGCCGCTTGGGTGGCTACACCTTC. Encoded protein: CASSRLGGYTF.

The chain employs TRBV4-1 and TRBJ2-7; no definite D call. The V end was cut by 1 base, the J end by 0 bases, with 13 bases between. The CDR3 is 16 amino acids. Germline values: CDR1 MGHRA, CDR2 YSYEKL. CDR3 sequence reads: CASSQVASPRSYEQYF. CDR3 DNA sequence: TGCGCCAGCAGCCAAGTGGCCAGTCCCCGCTCCTACGAGCAGTACTTC.

The chain couples TRBV7-9 to TRBJ2-2; a possible D gene is TRBD2 (5 bases). The CDR3 is made up of 13 amino acids. Trimming left V 5 bases short and J 7 bases short, with 11 bases between. Looked up from germline, CDR1 is SEHNR and CDR2 is FQNEAQ (reference sequence). The CDR3 is CASSIGLDGELFF. The CDR3 DNA sequence: TGTGCCAGCAGCATCGGACTGGACGGGGAGCTGTTTTTT. Full variable domain (remainder filled in from reference TRBV7-9 and TRBJ2-2): DTGVSQNPRHKITKRGQNVTFRCDPISEHNRLYWYRQTLGQGPEFLTYFQNEAQLEKSRLLSDRFSAERPKGSFSTLEIQRTEQGDSAMYLCASSIGLDGELFFGEGSRLTVL.

This clonotype was picked up a small number of times. This chain links TRBV25-1 with TRBJ2-5; perhaps TRBD2 as D (6 bases). The CDR3 contains 16 residues. The V gene's germline CDR1 is MGHDK and CDR2 SYGVNS. V shed 4 bases and J shed 7 bases, with 22 bases lying between them. The CDR3 reads CASSASGGPTKGTQYF. The CDR3 coding sequence is TGTGCCAGCAGTGCGTCCGGGGGACCAACTAAGGGGACCCAGTACTTC.

This CDR3 is CATSRLEYGYTF. The CDR3 coding sequence is TGTGCCACCAGCAGATTGGAGTATGGCTACACCTTC. The chain links TRBV15 to TRBJ1-2; the D is unclear. V lost 2 bases and J 5 bases, leaving 6 bases between the germline ends. The CDR3 is 12 amino acids. The germline V gene encodes CDR1 LNHNV and CDR2 YYDKDF (reference sequence).

This clonotype was recorded a few times. This chain links TRBV20-1 with TRBJ1-6; 9 bases are a match to TRBD1. Germline V CDR1 and CDR2: DFQATT, SNEGSKA (reference sequence). The length of the CDR3 is 14 residues. Trimming took 6 bases from V and 9 from J; bases not matched to a gene: 9. The CDR3 nucleotides are TGCAGTGCACCGGGACAGGGAGAAAGTTCACCCCTCCACTTT. Translating it yields CSAPGQGESSPLHF.

This clonotype has just a few counts. The chain employs TRBV28 and TRBJ2-7; TRBD2 aligns across 8 bases. The CDR3 loop spans 16 amino acids. Germline-derived CDR1 and CDR2 are MDHEN and SYDVKM. V lost 4 bases, J lost 3 bases, and 11 bases stayed unmatched. The CDR3: CASSSRGSGAVYEQYV. The CDR3 DNA reads TGTGCCAGCAGTTCCCGGGGTAGCGGGGCTGTCTACGAGCAGTACGTC.

The chain couples TRBV7-8 to TRBJ2-1; D possibly corresponds to TRBD2 (6 bases). Per germline, CDR1 SGHVS and CDR2 FQNEAQ. The CDR3 covers 15 residues. The V and J ends lost 3 bases and 3 bases respectively, with 12 bases between them. Here the CDR3 reads CASSFGTPLYNEQFF. CDR3 sequence (DNA): TGTGCCAGCAGCTTCGGGACTCCCCTCTACAATGAGCAGTTCTTC.

This clonotype has more than one count but fewer than ten. V usage is TRBV6-5 and J usage is TRBJ1-2; D uncertain. The CDR3 extends over 17 amino acids. Germline V gene lookup returns CDR1 MNHEY and CDR2 SVGAGI. V lost 0 bases, J lost 8 bases, and 22 bases lay in between. The CDR3 here is CASSYSKFAVGMGGYTF. CDR3 bases: TGTGCCAGCAGTTACTCGAAATTCGCGGTGGGGATGGGGGGCTACACCTTC.

This clonotype came up a few times. The J gene is TRBJ2-7, the V gene TRBV6-5; TRBD2 matches 9 bases. V shed 5 bases and J 5 bases; nucleotides not matched to a gene: 4. Germline CDR1 MNHEY, CDR2 SVGAGI. CDR3 length: 13 amino acids. CDR3 protein: CASSERGVHEQYF. The DNA of the CDR3 is TGTGCCAGCAGTGAGCGGGGGGTCCACGAGCAGTACTTC.

The J gene is TRBJ2-5, the V gene TRBV5-4, with 8 nucleotides matching TRBD1. This CDR3 is 14 amino acids long. Germline CDR1 and CDR2: SGHNT and YYREEE (reference sequence). Trimming took 3 bases from V and 2 from J; bases not matched to a gene: 3. CDR3 in amino acids: CASSSQGGQETQYF. The CDR3 region has the DNA TGTGCCAGCAGCTCACAGGGGGGTCAAGAGACCCAGTACTTC. Filled out from reference TRBV5-4 and TRBJ2-5, the complete variable domain reads ETGVTQSPTHLIKTRGQQVTLRCSSQSGHNTVSWYQQALGQGPQFIFQYYREEENGRGNFPPRFSGLQFPNYSSELNVNALELDDSALYLCASSSQGGQETQYFGPGTRLLVL.

The chain is built from TRBV6-2 or TRBV6-3 and TRBJ1-1; D is uncertain. V lost 2 bases and J 1 base, leaving 5 bases between the germline ends. The CDR3 is 13 amino acids. Per germline, CDR1 MNHEY and CDR2 SVGEGT. Here the CDR3 DNA reads TGTGCCAGCAGTTACGAGGGGAACACTGAAGCTTTCTTT. The encoded protein is CASSYEGNTEAFF.

This clonotype was recorded a few times. This chain joins TRBV5-1 and TRBJ1-1; D is uncertain. The CDR3 has 15 residues. Between the trimmed V and J ends, which lost 3 bases and 0 bases, there was a span of 12 bases. Germline CDR1 and CDR2: SGHRS and YFSETQ. CDR3 DNA: TGCGCCAGCAGCTCTGACACCGGTATGAACACTGAAGCTTTCTTT. This sequence encodes CASSSDTGMNTEAFF.

This clonotype has at least ten counts. The rearrangement uses TRBV3-1 and TRBJ2-1; D is ambiguous. The V gene's germline CDR1 is LGHDT and CDR2 YNNKEL (reference sequence). This CDR3 has 18 amino acids. Trimming cost V 0 bases and J 0 bases, with 15 bases left between them. The CDR3, as DNA: TGTGCCAGCAGCCAAGATCCACTGGATCGGCTCTCCTACAATGAGCAGTTCTTC. Its protein product is CASSQDPLDRLSYNEQFF.

In this sample, this clonotype turned up many times. The J gene is TRBJ1-1, the V gene TRBV4-3; no clear D. Trimming removed 0 bases from V and 11 bases from J, with 16 bases in between. The CDR3 has 14 residues. Germline CDR1 LGHNA, CDR2 YSLEER. The DNA for the CDR3 is TGCGCCAGCAGCCAAGATGGAACCTCTTATGGGGCTTTCTTT. Translating gives CASSQDGTSYGAFF.

The rearrangement links TRBV7-2 to TRBJ1-5; D is uncertain. V was pared by 5 bases and J by 7 bases, with 12 bases between. The CDR3 extends over 13 amino acids. Germline V CDR1 and CDR2: SGHTA, FQGNSA. CDR3 bases: TGTGCCAGCAGCGCTCTGTTCCCCCAGCCCCAGCATTTT. This gives the protein CASSALFPQPQHF.

This clonotype turned up a few times. This sequence joins TRBV4-3 and TRBJ2-7, with a weak D call TRBD1 (6 bases). The V end lost 0 bases, the J end lost 2 bases, and 23 bases lay between the germline ends. Per germline, CDR1 LGHNA and CDR2 YSLEER. This CDR3 spans 19 amino acids. The CDR3 spells CASSQDLGAGRDSTYEQYF. The CDR3 DNA follows: TGCGCCAGCAGCCAAGATTTGGGGGCCGGTCGGGATTCCACCTACGAGCAGTACTTC.

This clonotype counts as medium-sized (0.01 to 0.1%). The chain employs TRBV7-9 and TRBJ2-3; the D is unclear. The CDR3 consists of 17 residues. Trimming shortened V by 5 bases and J by 2 bases, and 20 bases separated the two germline ends. The germline CDR1 and CDR2 sequences are SEHNR and FQNEAQ (reference sequence). The CDR3 bases are TGTGCCAGCAGCCGATCGACACCACCCACTATCACAGATACGCAGTATTTT. Residues: CASSRSTPPTITDTQYF.

V gene TRBV3-1 combines with J gene TRBJ1-5; possibly TRBD1 for D (6 bases). Trimming pared 1 base from V and 6 bases from J, leaving 13 bases between. The CDR3 covers 15 residues. Germline CDR1 reads LGHDT; CDR2 reads YNNKEL (reference sequence). The CDR3 DNA reads as TGTGCCAGCAGCCAAGGCCCAGGGGCCGTTCAGCCCCAGCATTTT. Protein sequence: CASSQGPGAVQPQHF.

This chain links TRBV10-2 with TRBJ1-1; D is ambiguous. This CDR3 comprises 14 residues. V was trimmed by 2 bases and J by 3 bases, leaving 10 bases between them. Germline CDR1 and CDR2: WSHSY and SAAADI. DNA for the CDR3: TGCGCCAGCAGTGAGGTTCGGCGGTACACTGAAGCTTTCTTT. This gives the protein CASSEVRRYTEAFF.

This clonotype turned up a few times. The chain couples TRBV7-9 to TRBJ1-2; no clear D. The length of the CDR3 is 10 residues. The germline V gene has CDR1 SEHNR and CDR2 FQNEAQ (reference sequence). V lost 6 bases and J lost 7, with 6 bases in between. The DNA of the CDR3 is TGTGCCAGCAGTGGGTCTGGCTACACCTTC. Residues: CASSGSGYTF.

This clonotype was seen many times. CDR3 sequence: CASREEVLETQYF. The DNA of the CDR3 is TGTGCCAGCAGAGAAGAGGTGTTAGAGACCCAGTACTTC. The gene calls are TRBV25-1 and TRBJ2-5; D is unresolved. Trimming stripped 6 bases from V and 4 bases from J, with 12 bases between. This CDR3 contains 13 residues. CDR1 is MGHDK and CDR2 is SYGVNS in the germline V gene.

This clonotype turned up a few times. The chain has TRBV7-2 and TRBJ2-2; possible D gene TRBD1, 5 bases. The CDR3 spans 15 residues. Germline V gives CDR1 SGHTA, CDR2 FQGNSA. The V and J ends lost 0 bases and 5 bases respectively, with 10 bases between them. The CDR3 sequence is CASSLARVMTGELFF. CDR3 bases: TGTGCCAGCAGCTTAGCCAGGGTGATGACCGGGGAGCTGTTTTTT. The full variable domain, in which reference TRBV7-2 and TRBJ2-2 provide the parts outside the CDR3, is GAGVSQSPSNKVTEKGKDVELRCDPISGHTALYWYRQSLGQGLEFLIYFQGNSAPDKSGLPSDRFSAERTGGSVSTLTIQRTQQEDSAVYLCASSLARVMTGELFFGEGSRLTVL.

This clonotype was recorded at least ten times. The CDR3 loop reads CASSFGGTDTQYF. DNA of the CDR3: TGTGCCAGCAGCTTCGGCGGTACAGATACGCAGTATTTT. The chain has TRBV7-2 and TRBJ2-3; no clear D gene. V lost 3 bases to trimming and J lost 3 bases, with 7 bases between them. Germline lookup yields CDR1 SGHTA and CDR2 FQGNSA. This CDR3 has 13 residues. Looking up the rest from reference TRBV7-2 and TRBJ2-3 gives the full variable domain: GAGVSQSPSNKVTEKGKDVELRCDPISGHTALYWYRQSLGQGLEFLIYFQGNSAPDKSGLPSDRFSAERTGGSVSTLTIQRTQQEDSAVYLCASSFGGTDTQYFGPGTRLTVL.